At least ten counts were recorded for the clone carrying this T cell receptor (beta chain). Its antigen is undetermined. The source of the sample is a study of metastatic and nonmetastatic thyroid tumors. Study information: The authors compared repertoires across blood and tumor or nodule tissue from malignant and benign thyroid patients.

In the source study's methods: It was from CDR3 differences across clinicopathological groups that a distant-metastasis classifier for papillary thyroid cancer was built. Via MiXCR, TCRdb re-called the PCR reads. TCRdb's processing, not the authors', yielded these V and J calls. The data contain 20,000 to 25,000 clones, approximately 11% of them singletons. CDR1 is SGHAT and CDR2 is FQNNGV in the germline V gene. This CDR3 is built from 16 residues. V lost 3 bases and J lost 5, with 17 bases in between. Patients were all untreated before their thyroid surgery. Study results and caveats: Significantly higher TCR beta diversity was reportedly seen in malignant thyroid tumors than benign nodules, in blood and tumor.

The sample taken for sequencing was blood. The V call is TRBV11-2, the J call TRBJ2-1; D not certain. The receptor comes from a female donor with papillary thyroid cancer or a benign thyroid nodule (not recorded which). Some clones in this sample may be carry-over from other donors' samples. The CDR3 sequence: CASSLRQALSHNEQFF. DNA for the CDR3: TGTGCCAGCAGCTTGAGGCAGGCTCTTTCCCACAATGAGCAGTTCTTC.